The next 22 T cell receptor beta chains were all read from a single sample in a study of blood T cell repertoires in COVID-19. Data came from immunoSEQ multiplex PCR; TCRdb stores just in-frame clones and leaves some out. The sample has roughly 290,000 clones, around 87% seen once. The specimen sequenced was peripheral blood. These receptors were obtained from a woman aged 45 to 65 who had recovered from COVID-19.

This clone was seen a handful of times. The chain is built from TRBV7-9 and TRBJ1-1; 7 bases line up with TRBD1. V shed 1 base, J shed 0 bases, and the junction held 8 bases outside the gene matches. CDR3 length: 17 residues. CDR1 is SEHNR and CDR2 is FQNEAQ in the germline V gene (reference sequence). The CDR3 spells CASSLDVWGQMNTEAFF. The CDR3 region has the DNA TGTGCCAGCAGCTTAGATGTTTGGGGACAGATGAACACTGAAGCTTTCTTT.

V usage is TRBV5-1 and J usage is TRBJ2-7, with D unresolved. The germline V gene encodes CDR1 SGHRS and CDR2 YFSETQ. Trimming pared 0 bases from V and 6 bases from J, leaving 13 bases between. This CDR3 is 14 amino acids long. The CDR3 bases are TGCGCCAGCAGCTTGGACGGTCCTTTCGGCGAGCAGTACTTC. Its protein is CASSLDGPFGEQYF.

The V gene is TRBV7-8, the J gene TRBJ2-3, with D maybe TRBD2 (7 bases). Trimming left V 0 bases short and J 0 bases short, with 28 bases between. Germline V gene data show CDR1 as SGHVS and CDR2 as FQNEAQ. The CDR3 covers 22 residues. CDR3 residues: CASSLAERGGPLDRVSTDTQYF. In nucleotides, the CDR3 is TGTGCCAGCAGCTTAGCGGAGAGGGGGGGCCCTCTGGACCGGGTTAGCACAGATACGCAGTATTTT.

The chain links TRBV21-1 to TRBJ1-3; the D call of TRBD1 is as the table states it, not checked on the DNA. TRBV21-1 constitutes a pseudogene. The CDR3 covers 16 residues. The CDR3 nucleotides are TGTGCCAGCAGCAACCCCCTACAGGGGTTTGGAAACACCATATATTTT. Its protein product is CASSNPLQGFGNTIYF.

The chain has TRBV28 and TRBJ2-2; 8 nucleotides line up with TRBD1. This CDR3 has 15 residues. The J segment lost 5 bases and the V segment lost 8 bases, leaving 10 bases of the junction unmatched. Germline CDR1 and CDR2: MDHEN and SYDVKM. This chain's CDR3 is CASQGQGVGTGELFF. The CDR3 DNA reads as TGTGCCAGCCAAGGACAGGGTGTTGGTACCGGGGAGCTGTTTTTT.

The V call is TRBV9, the J call TRBJ1-4; a weak D match, TRBD1 (6 bases). The CDR3 sequence is 15 residues long. V was cut by 3 bases and J by 1 base, with 10 bases left in between. Looked up from germline, CDR1 is SGDLS and CDR2 is YYNGEE. The CDR3 region is CASSGSGQTNEKLFF. The CDR3 coding sequence is TGTGCCAGCAGCGGCTCGGGACAAACTAATGAAAAACTGTTTTTT. The full variable domain, with the rest looked up from reference TRBV9 and TRBJ1-4, is DSGVTQTPKHLITATGQRVTLRCSPRSGDLSVYWYQQSLDQGLQFLIQYYNGEERAKGNILERFSAQQFPDLHSELNLSSLELGDSALYFCASSGSGQTNEKLFFGSGTQLSVL.

This clone was detected only a few times. This chain joins TRBV4-1 and TRBJ1-5, with 9 bases identical to TRBD1. The CDR3 is 15 residues long. From germline, CDR1 is MGHRA and CDR2 YSYEKL. After removal of 2 bases from V and 6 bases from J, the junction contained 5 bases not matched to a gene. This CDR3 reads CASSQRTGEFQPQHF. CDR3 sequence (DNA): TGCGCCAGCAGCCAAAGGACAGGGGAATTTCAGCCCCAGCATTTT.

The V call is TRBV14, the J call TRBJ2-1; 7 nucleotides agree with TRBD1. Looked up from germline, CDR1 is SGHDN and CDR2 is FVKESK. The junction had 13 bases not matched to a gene; V was cut back by 4 bases and J by 4 bases. The CDR3 has 17 residues. The CDR3 region is CASSRRQGVISYNEQFF. As DNA, the CDR3 is TGTGCCAGCAGCCGAAGACAGGGCGTAATCTCATACAATGAGCAGTTCTTC. The full variable domain, completed using reference TRBV14 and TRBJ2-1, is EAGVTQFPSHSVIEKGQTVTLRCDPISGHDNLYWYRRVMGKEIKFLLHFVKESKQDESGMPNNRFLAERTGGTYSTLKVQPAELEDSGVYFCASSRRQGVISYNEQFFGPGTRLTVL.

This clone showed up just a few times. The identical CDR3 is also encoded by other nucleotide sequences in the sample. The CDR3 nucleotides are TGTGCCAGCAGCCTAGGGACTAGCGGGAGGGTCAATGAGCAGTTCTTC. Its protein is CASSLGTSGRVNEQFF. The genes are TRBV11-3 and TRBJ2-1; 16 nucleotides line up with TRBD2. Looked up from germline, CDR1 is SGHNT and CDR2 is YENEEA. The CDR3 has 16 residues. Unmatched junction bases numbered 4, after V lost 5 bases and J lost 6 bases.

The rearrangement links TRBV30 to TRBJ1-2, with D possibly TRBD1 on 6 matching bases. This CDR3 region has 13 residues. V was trimmed by 0 bases and J by 8 bases, leaving 13 bases between them. The germline V gene encodes CDR1 GTSNPN and CDR2 SVGIG (reference sequence). In nucleotides, the CDR3 is TGTGCCTGGAGTGTGGGACACTTCTACGGCTACACCTTC. It is translated as CAWSVGHFYGYTF.

DNA of the CDR3: TGCAGCGCGCTACTAGTAACCACTGAAGCTTTCTTT. It encodes CSALLVTTEAFF. The chain couples TRBV29-1 to TRBJ1-1, with unresolved D. V was clipped by 7 bases and J by 4 bases, with 13 bases between them. CDR1 SQVTM and CDR2 ANQGSEA come from the germline V gene. CDR3 length equals 12 residues. The full variable domain, rest sourced from reference TRBV29-1 and TRBJ1-1, is SAVISQKPSRDICQRGTSLTIQCQVDSQVTMMFWYRQQPGQSLTLIATANQGSEATYESGFVIDKFPISRPNLTFSTLTVSNMSPEDSSIYLCSALLVTTEAFFGQGTRLTVV.

This rearrangement joins TRBV28 to TRBJ1-5; D not resolved. The germline gives CDR1 MDHEN, CDR2 SYDVKM. Trimming removed 4 bases at V and 2 bases at J, with 21 bases between. The CDR3 extends over 18 amino acids. The CDR3 region is CASSSIGGLSTGNQPQHF. DNA of the CDR3: TGTGCCAGCAGTTCCATAGGAGGGCTGAGTACGGGCAATCAGCCCCAGCATTTT.

The chain combines TRBV7-2 with TRBJ2-7, with D hard to call. Deletions cut 1 base from V and 0 bases from J, with 7 bases between. This CDR3 contains 14 residues. CDR1 is SGHTA, CDR2 FQGNSA, per germline. The chain's CDR3 is CASSLDAGSYEQYF. The CDR3 DNA reads as TGTGCCAGCAGCTTAGATGCAGGCTCCTACGAGCAGTACTTC.

The CDR3 DNA follows: TGTGCCAGCAGCTTAGAAGGACTATCCCCGCGGAATACGCAGTATTTT. It translates to CASSLEGLSPRNTQYF. V is TRBV7-2 and J is TRBJ2-3; perhaps TRBD2 as D (6 bases). This CDR3 comprises 16 residues. V was trimmed by 1 base and J by 7 bases, leaving 18 bases between them. Germline V CDR1 and CDR2: SGHTA, FQGNSA. Using reference TRBV7-2 and TRBJ2-3 for the parts outside the CDR3, the full variable domain is GAGVSQSPSNKVTEKGKDVELRCDPISGHTALYWYRQSLGQGLEFLIYFQGNSAPDKSGLPSDRFSAERTGGSVSTLTIQRTQQEDSAVYLCASSLEGLSPRNTQYFGPGTRLTVL.

The chain joins TRBV6-1 to TRBJ1-2; unclear D gene. The CDR3 extends over 14 amino acids. Trimming cost V 1 base and J 0 bases, with 6 bases left between them. CDR1 and CDR2 from the germline V gene are MNHNS and SASEGT. CDR3 loop: CASSEGGTNYGYTF. CDR3 nucleotide sequence: TGTGCCAGCAGTGAAGGAGGCACTAACTATGGCTACACCTTC.

This chain connects TRBV6-2 or TRBV6-3 to TRBJ2-1, with 11 bases aligning to TRBD2. Germline V gives CDR1 MNHEY, CDR2 SVGEGT. The CDR3 runs to 16 residues. The ends lost 2 bases at V and 2 bases at J; junction bases unmatched: 2. The DNA of the CDR3 is TGTGCCAGCAGTTACCCTAGCGGGGGGCCCTACAATGAGCAGTTCTTC. This codes for CASSYPSGGPYNEQFF.

This chain joins TRBV19 and TRBJ2-3; 8 nucleotides line up with TRBD1. The CDR3 extends over 16 amino acids. Germline lookup yields CDR1 LNHDA and CDR2 SQIVND (reference sequence). V shed 4 bases and J 1 base; nucleotides not matched to a gene: 7. The CDR3 region has the DNA TGTGCCAGTAGTAACCCAGGGGGCCCAGGCACAGATACGCAGTATTTT. This sequence encodes CASSNPGGPGTDTQYF.

The chain has TRBV6-2 or TRBV6-3 and TRBJ2-3; 12 positions match TRBD1. V gave up 6 bases and J gave up 6 bases; unmatched junction bases: 10. This CDR3 is 16 amino acids long. Germline lookup yields CDR1 MNHEY and CDR2 SVGEGT. This chain's CDR3 is CASSRRPGQGADTQYF. DNA of the CDR3: TGTGCCAGCAGCAGACGTCCGGGACAGGGGGCGGATACGCAGTATTTT.

The genes are TRBV28 and TRBJ1-2, with D tentatively TRBD1 (5 bases). Germline values: CDR1 MDHEN, CDR2 SYDVKM. V was clipped by 6 bases and J by 8 bases, with 16 bases between them. The CDR3 length is 13 residues. The CDR3 DNA sequence: TGTGCCAGCAGCTCCGGGGGGGTTAACGGCTACACCTTC. Translated: CASSSGGVNGYTF.

The table lists this clone with a count of one. The chain joins TRBV10-1 to TRBJ1-2; D might be TRBD1 (5 bases). Germline CDR1 and CDR2: WNHNN and SYGVQD (reference sequence). The CDR3 covers 13 residues. V lost 4 bases and J 0 bases, leaving 6 bases between the germline ends. The CDR3 DNA reads TGCGCCAGCAGTGGACAGCCTAACTATGGCTACACCTTC. Residues: CASSGQPNYGYTF.

V and J are TRBV9 and TRBJ2-7; 11 nucleotides align to TRBD2. V was pared by 4 bases and J by 6 bases, with 9 bases of the junction left unmatched. This CDR3 has 15 amino acids. Germline CDR1 is SGDLS and CDR2 is YYNGEE. CDR3 in amino acids: CASSPYSGTSGEQYF. The CDR3 region has the DNA TGTGCCAGCAGCCCTTACTCCGGGACTAGCGGCGAGCAGTACTTC.

A remark on this clone: The DNA is left out, because the CDR3 cannot be placed on it with certainty; the CDR3 is given as TCRdb lists it. The V call is TRBV7-8, the J call TRBJ2-1; whether TRBD2, the table's D call, matches the DNA was not checked. The CDR3 length is 15 residues, termini included. CDR1 is SGHVS and CDR2 is FQNEAQ in the germline V gene. The CDR3 is CASSFANGASGGEFF.